The 25 T cell receptor beta chains presented below share a single source sample, sequenced in a study of a mutant IDH1 vaccine in newly diagnosed glioma. Their antigens are not known. Method: immunoSEQ multiplex PCR; TCRdb's copy keeps in-frame clones and lacks some. The sample lists about 56,000 clones; roughly 90% were seen once. The time point here: week 35, safety follow-up. Doses of 300 ug of mutant IDH1 20-mer peptide were given with topical imiquimod. Sequencing was performed on PBMCs, taken from a glioma patient whose treatment included an IDH1 peptide vaccine. These receptors were collected from a man aged 40-49 years with glioma.

J is TRBJ2-2 and V is TRBV9; D is unresolved. Trimming stripped 0 bases from V and 9 bases from J, with 12 bases between. The CDR3 has 14 residues. The germline V gene has CDR1 SGDLS and CDR2 YYNGEE. As DNA, the CDR3 is TGTGCCAGCAGCGTAGAGGATGGGCCGCGGGAGCTGTTTTTT. Translation gives CASSVEDGPRELFF.

The V gene is TRBV10-3, the J gene TRBJ2-1; 10 bases align to TRBD2. After removal of 0 bases from V and 8 bases from J, the junction contained 10 bases not matched to a gene. The CDR3 has 17 residues. Germline V gives CDR1 ENHRY, CDR2 SYGVKD. DNA of the CDR3: TGTGCCATCAGTGAGTCACCTAGCGGGAGCATAGGGCATGAGCAGTTCTTC. This sequence encodes CAISESPSGSIGHEQFF.

The rearrangement links TRBV10-1 to TRBJ2-7; D is perhaps TRBD2 (6 bases). This CDR3 is built from 17 residues. Germline V gene sequence: CDR1 WNHNN, CDR2 SYGVQD (reference sequence). Trimming stripped 3 bases from V and 2 bases from J, with 20 bases between. The CDR3 nucleotides are TGCGCCAGCAGTGACCCTCCCACGGGGGAGGAAGCCTACGAGCAGTACTTC. Translated, it gives CASSDPPTGEEAYEQYF.

This clone was detected only a few times. V usage is TRBV28 and J usage is TRBJ2-1; 12 bases map to TRBD1. V was pared by 7 bases and J by 7 bases, with 8 bases of the junction left unmatched. The CDR3 runs to 15 residues. CDR1 MDHEN and CDR2 SYDVKM come from the germline V gene. DNA of the CDR3: TGTGCCAGCAAGACGGGACAGGGGGCGCGAAATGAGCAGTTCTTC. Translation gives CASKTGQGARNEQFF.

V usage is TRBV19 and J usage is TRBJ2-7; 8 nucleotides agree with TRBD2. V gave up 4 bases and J gave up 3 bases; unmatched junction bases: 11. The CDR3 has 16 amino acids. Germline V gene sequence: CDR1 LNHDA, CDR2 SQIVND (reference sequence). The DNA for the CDR3 is TGTGCCAGTAGTACAGTCCCCGGCGGGAGGAGCTACGAGCAGTACTTC. Its translation is CASSTVPGGRSYEQYF.

The chain has TRBV7-2 and TRBJ1-1, with TRBD1 identical over 9 bases. With 5 bases clipped from V and 7 bases from J, the junction kept 5 bases outside the gene matches. The CDR3 length is 13 residues. Germline assignment: CDR1 SGHTA and CDR2 FQGNSA. CDR3 DNA sequence: TGTGCCAGCAGCAACAGGGGGCAGGGTGAAGCTTTCTTT. It encodes CASSNRGQGEAFF.

This chain connects TRBV6-5 to TRBJ2-7; D ambiguous. Trimming cost V 1 base and J 6 bases, with 10 bases left between them. Germline lookup yields CDR1 MNHEY and CDR2 SVGAGI. CDR3 length: 13 residues. In DNA, the CDR3 is TGTGCCAGCAGTTACTTGAAGGAGAGCGAGCAGTACTTC. Translation gives CASSYLKESEQYF.

The V gene is TRBV9, the J gene TRBJ2-7, with D maybe TRBD2 (6 bases). The CDR3 extends over 14 amino acids. Trimming left V 0 bases short and J 3 bases short, with 10 bases between. Germline V gives CDR1 SGDLS, CDR2 YYNGEE. The CDR3 region is CASSVAGVGYEQYF. As DNA, the CDR3 is TGTGCCAGCAGCGTAGCGGGAGTTGGCTACGAGCAGTACTTC.

The chain carries TRBV4-3 and TRBJ2-7; 14 bases are shared with TRBD2. Germline V gene lookup returns CDR1 LGHNA and CDR2 YSLEER. There are 16 residues in the CDR3. Trimming at V came to 2 bases and at J to 3 bases, leaving 3 bases not matched to a gene. The CDR3 reads CASSQSGLAGVYEQYF. Here the CDR3 DNA reads TGCGCCAGCAGCCAATCGGGACTAGCGGGAGTCTACGAGCAGTACTTC.

The chain joins TRBV19 to TRBJ2-6; D uncertain. The CDR3 is 15 amino acids. V was cut by 3 bases and J by 0 bases, with 6 bases left in between. Germline V gene lookup returns CDR1 LNHDA and CDR2 SQIVND (reference sequence). Here the CDR3 DNA reads TGTGCCAGTAGTATCAGTAGCTCTGGGGCCAACGTCCTGACTTTC. Its translation: CASSISSSGANVLTF.

The CDR3 loop reads CASSTRGGPRETQYF. The DNA for the CDR3 is TGTGCCAGCAGCACAAGGGGGGGTCCGCGGGAGACCCAGTACTTC. V and J are TRBV7-2 and TRBJ2-5; a possible D gene is TRBD2 (7 bases). V lost 5 bases to trimming and J lost 5 bases, with 18 bases between them. Germline V gene lookup returns CDR1 SGHTA and CDR2 FQGNSA. The CDR3 length is 15 residues.

The V call is TRBV18, the J call TRBJ1-1; D is ambiguous. The CDR3 totals 13 residues. From germline, CDR1 is KGHSH and CDR2 LQKENI. V was shortened by 2 bases and J by 1 base, with 5 bases between the two germline ends. CDR3 DNA sequence: TGTGCCAGCTCACCATATTCGAACACTGAAGCTTTCTTT. Its translation is CASSPYSNTEAFF.

The chain uses TRBV18 and TRBJ2-7; the D is unclear. The germline V and J ends were trimmed by 0 bases and 3 bases, with 18 bases remaining between them. The length of the CDR3 is 17 residues. Germline CDR1 and CDR2: KGHSH and LQKENI. CDR3 sequence (DNA): TGTGCCAGCTCACCACCGAGATTGAGCGAGAGCTACTACGAGCAGTACTTC. It translates to CASSPPRLSESYYEQYF.

The CDR3 is CASSPTDRGRNEQFF. The CDR3 DNA reads as TGTGCCAGCAGCCCTACTGACAGGGGACGAAATGAGCAGTTCTTC. The chain couples TRBV5-6 to TRBJ2-1, with TRBD1 matching over 8 bases. The CDR3 is 15 residues long. Per the germline V gene, CDR1 is SGHDT and CDR2 is YYEEEE. V dropped 4 bases and J dropped 7; count of bases not matched to a gene: 10.

This chain uses TRBV5-1 with TRBJ2-7, with 8 bases that match TRBD2. CDR1 and CDR2 (germline): SGHRS, YFSETQ. The CDR3 totals 16 residues. Unmatched junction bases numbered 10, after V lost 0 bases and J lost 5 bases. The CDR3 region is CASSLVWAGGEDEQYF. The CDR3 coding sequence is TGCGCCAGCAGCTTGGTCTGGGCGGGAGGTGAAGACGAGCAGTACTTC.

The chain uses TRBV14 and TRBJ2-7; D unresolved. V lost 1 base, J lost 3 bases, and 7 bases lay in between. Germline-derived CDR1 and CDR2 are SGHDN and FVKESK. This CDR3 region has 13 residues. CDR3: CASSQGWNYEQYF. The CDR3 DNA reads as TGTGCCAGCAGCCAAGGCTGGAACTACGAGCAGTACTTC.

The J gene is TRBJ2-7, the V gene TRBV7-9, with D hard to call. CDR3 size: 13 residues. V was trimmed by 5 bases and J by 2 bases, leaving 10 bases between them. CDR1 is SEHNR and CDR2 is FQNEAQ in the germline V gene (reference sequence). CDR3 sequence: CASSRRGTYEQYF. The DNA for the CDR3 is TGTGCCAGCAGCCGTCGCGGTACCTACGAGCAGTACTTC.

The chain links TRBV4-3 to TRBJ2-7; D gene uncertain. Germline V CDR1 and CDR2: LGHNA, YSLEER. CDR3 length: 17 amino acids. Deletions cut 1 base from V and 3 bases from J, with 19 bases between. CDR3 in DNA: TGCGCCAGCAGCCAAGGTAGGGCCAGGAGAGAGTTCTACGAGCAGTACTTC. It encodes CASSQGRARREFYEQYF.

The chain employs TRBV5-1 and TRBJ2-5, with D possibly matching TRBD1 (5 bases). The germline V and J ends were trimmed by 1 base and 2 bases, with 12 bases remaining between them. The germline V gene encodes CDR1 SGHRS and CDR2 YFSETQ. The CDR3 consists of 15 residues. The CDR3 DNA reads as TGCGCCAGCAGCTTGCAGGGTGTTCGACAAGAGACCCAGTACTTC. Its protein is CASSLQGVRQETQYF.

The DNA of the CDR3 is TGTGCCAGCAGCCTCCGCGGCGGGAGGAACACCGGGGAGCTGTTTTTT. Protein: CASSLRGGRNTGELFF. The V and J genes are TRBV14 and TRBJ2-2; 7 bases match TRBD2. This CDR3 is 16 amino acids long. Germline CDR1 reads SGHDN; CDR2 reads FVKESK. The V and J ends lost 4 bases and 1 base, in that order; junction bases with no gene match: 6.

This rearrangement joins TRBV19 to TRBJ1-4; no reliable D call. CDR3 length: 14 amino acids. Trimming stripped 6 bases from V and 0 bases from J, with 8 bases between. Germline CDR1 reads LNHDA; CDR2 reads SQIVND (reference sequence). As DNA, the CDR3 is TGTGCCAGTAGCCAGACTGCAACTAATGAAAAACTGTTTTTT. This gives the protein CASSQTATNEKLFF. The full variable domain, with the rest looked up from reference TRBV19 and TRBJ1-4, is DGGITQSPKYLFRKEGQNVTLSCEQNLNHDAMYWYRQDPGQGLRLIYYSQIVNDFQKGDIAEGYSVSREKKESFPLTVTSAQKNPTAFYLCASSQTATNEKLFFGSGTQLSVL.

This sequence joins TRBV5-1 and TRBJ1-1, with 7 bases that match TRBD1. The CDR3 is 15 amino acids. V was pared by 5 bases and J by 6 bases, with 13 bases of the junction left unmatched. Germline CDR1 is SGHRS and CDR2 is YFSETQ. The CDR3 DNA reads TGCGCCAGCAGGTCAAATCCAGGGGGTAGCCCTGAAGCTTTCTTT. Translation gives CASRSNPGGSPEAFF.

This clone was detected once. This chain joins TRBV19 and TRBJ2-5; D remains ambiguous. CDR3 size: 15 residues. Germline V lookup: CDR1 LNHDA, CDR2 SQIVND (reference sequence). Trimming pared 6 bases from V and 5 bases from J, leaving 19 bases between. The CDR3 DNA reads TGTGCCAGTAGCCGCCTCGTCGGCATACGGGAGACCCAGTACTTC. This sequence encodes CASSRLVGIRETQYF.

The chain has TRBV5-6 and TRBJ1-5; D gene unclear. Germline V gene sequence: CDR1 SGHDT, CDR2 YYEEEE. CDR3 size: 14 residues. The germline V and J ends were trimmed by 2 bases and 0 bases, with 6 bases remaining between them. The CDR3 loop reads CASSLFSSNQPQHF. The CDR3 DNA is TGTGCCAGCAGCTTATTTAGTAGCAATCAGCCCCAGCATTTT.

This clone occurred once. The rearrangement links TRBV7-8 to TRBJ1-5, with D uncertain. The CDR3 length is 14 residues. Germline CDR1 SGHVS, CDR2 FQNEAQ. With 7 bases removed from V and 3 bases from J, the gap between germline ends came to 13 bases. CDR3 in DNA: TGTGCCAGCAACCTATTCGGTTCCAATCAGCCCCAGCATTTT. This sequence encodes CASNLFGSNQPQHF.